The 28 T cell receptor beta chains listed next were all sequenced from one sample in a study of early T cells in non-severe SARS-CoV-2 infection. One entry per CDR3 protein results from TCRdb running MiXCR on the 5' RACE reads. The sample comprises 87,000 or so distinct CDR3 sequences, about 12% of which are singletons, and less than 8.5% rests with the top ten. The material sequenced was whole blood. These receptors were taken from an adult who was a healthcare worker with PCR-confirmed SARS-CoV-2 infection or an uninfected control (not recorded which).

The rearrangement uses TRBV20-1 and TRBJ1-1; D not certain. The length of the CDR3 is 14 residues. The germline V gene has CDR1 DFQATT and CDR2 SNEGSKA (reference sequence). Trimming took off 0 bases at V and 5 bases at J, with 13 bases between the two ends. CDR3 loop: CSARDPGRMTEAFF. The CDR3 nucleotides are TGCAGTGCTAGAGATCCCGGTCGGATGACTGAAGCTTTCTTT.

This clonotype was seen repeatedly, ten times or more. This sequence joins TRBV29-1 and TRBJ2-1; a weak D match, TRBD2 (5 bases). CDR1 is SQVTM and CDR2 is ANQGSEA in the germline V gene. This CDR3 is 10 amino acids long. V shed 6 bases and J shed 8 bases, with 8 bases lying between them. CDR3 DNA: TGCAGCGTCGGGGTCTATGAGCAGTTCTTC. Protein product: CSVGVYEQFF.

This clonotype was picked up many times. In nucleotides, the CDR3 is TGTGCCAGCAGCTTAGATGCTCGAGAGACCCAGTACTTC. Residues: CASSLDARETQYF. The rearrangement links TRBV7-9 to TRBJ2-5; D unclear. V lost 1 base and J 4 bases, leaving 7 bases between the germline ends. Germline-derived CDR1 and CDR2 are SEHNR and FQNEAQ (reference sequence). The CDR3 is made up of 13 amino acids.

This clonotype turned up a few times. This chain joins TRBV7-2 and TRBJ2-3, with D perhaps matching TRBD2 (5 bases). The germline V and J ends were trimmed by 3 bases and 8 bases, with 9 bases remaining between them. Germline-derived CDR1 and CDR2 are SGHTA and FQGNSA. There are 12 residues in the CDR3. As DNA, the CDR3 is TGTGCCAGCAGCTTTAGGGCGGGTACGCAGTATTTT. Protein: CASSFRAGTQYF.

This clonotype was detected ten times or more. The chain links TRBV7-3 to TRBJ2-3, with 10 positions matching TRBD2. The CDR3 contains 15 residues. CDR1 is SGHTA, CDR2 FQGTGA, per germline. The trim removed 4 bases at V and 1 base at J, leaving 2 bases unmatched. The CDR3 reads CASSSGTSGTDTQYF. The CDR3 DNA is TGTGCCAGCAGCTCCGGGACTAGCGGCACAGATACGCAGTATTTT.

The V gene is TRBV5-1, the J gene TRBJ1-1; D gene uncertain. The CDR3 is 15 amino acids. The V end lost 4 bases, the J end lost 1 base, and 14 bases lay between the germline ends. CDR1 and CDR2 (germline): SGHRS, YFSETQ. The CDR3 coding sequence is TGCGCCAGCAGCGTTGGTGTAACAGCGAACACTGAAGCTTTCTTT. This translates into CASSVGVTANTEAFF.

This clonotype was detected a few times. The J gene is TRBJ1-1, the V gene TRBV11-2; D perhaps matches TRBD1 (5 bases). Looked up from germline, CDR1 is SGHAT and CDR2 is FQNNGV. V was pared by 4 bases and J by 2 bases, with 11 bases between. The CDR3 consists of 14 residues. This CDR3 is CASSSTRDNTEAFF. The CDR3 DNA follows: TGTGCCAGCAGCTCCACGCGGGACAACACTGAAGCTTTCTTT. Supplemented by reference TRBV11-2 and TRBJ1-1, the full variable domain reads EAGVAQSPRYKIIEKRQSVAFWCNPISGHATLYWYQQILGQGPKLLIQFQNNGVVDDSQLPKDRFSAERLKGVDSTLKIQPAKLEDSAVYLCASSSTRDNTEAFFGQGTRLTVV.

This clonotype was counted only a few times. The CDR3 nucleotides read TGTGCCAGCAGCTTCAGGACAGGAACCTACAATGAGCAGTTCTTC. Its translation: CASSFRTGTYNEQFF. The chain couples TRBV5-4 to TRBJ2-1, with TRBD1 identical over 7 bases. V lost 2 bases to trimming and J lost 2 bases; unmatched junction nucleotides: 4. Germline loops: CDR1 SGHNT, CDR2 YYREEE (reference sequence). The CDR3 is 15 amino acids.

This clonotype was seen only a few times. The chain uses TRBV2 and TRBJ2-3; D possibly corresponds to TRBD2 (6 bases). V lost 6 bases to trimming and J lost 6 bases, with 7 bases between them. The CDR3 has 11 amino acids. CDR1 SNHLY and CDR2 FYNNEI come from the germline V gene. CDR3 in amino acids: CASRGRDTQYF. The CDR3 bases are TGTGCCAGCAGGGGGAGGGATACGCAGTATTTT.

This clonotype occurred a few times. This chain joins TRBV7-9 and TRBJ1-6; 11 bases fit TRBD1. The germline CDR1 and CDR2 sequences are SEHNR and FQNEAQ (reference sequence). Trimming cost V 5 bases and J 15 bases; bases outside gene matches: 15. There are 16 residues in the CDR3. CDR3 loop: CASSPRTGGPLGLLHF. Written as DNA, the CDR3 is TGTGCCAGCAGCCCACGGACAGGGGGCCCCCTAGGGCTCCTCCACTTT.

The rearrangement links TRBV5-1 to TRBJ2-5; TRBD2 agrees at 7 bases. The CDR3 covers 13 residues. V gave up 7 bases and J gave up 2 bases; unmatched junction bases: 5. Germline CDR1 reads SGHRS; CDR2 reads YFSETQ. The CDR3 bases are TGCGCCAGCGGGGGGGACTCTCAAGAGACCCAGTACTTC. Protein product: CASGGDSQETQYF.

The V call is TRBV29-1, the J call TRBJ2-5; D ambiguous. The CDR3 sequence is 12 residues long. V lost 5 bases and J 4 bases, leaving 11 bases between the germline ends. Germline V CDR1 and CDR2: SQVTM, ANQGSEA. Here the CDR3 reads CSVIFLGETQYF. The CDR3 DNA is TGCAGCGTTATATTCCTCGGAGAGACCCAGTACTTC. The full variable domain, rest sourced from reference TRBV29-1 and TRBJ2-5, is SAVISQKPSRDICQRGTSLTIQCQVDSQVTMMFWYRQQPGQSLTLIATANQGSEATYESGFVIDKFPISRPNLTFSTLTVSNMSPEDSSIYLCSVIFLGETQYFGPGTRLLVL.

This clonotype was found a few times. This sequence joins TRBV25-1 and TRBJ1-4; 8 positions match TRBD1. The CDR3 consists of 14 residues. Germline values: CDR1 MGHDK, CDR2 SYGVNS. V lost 3 bases, J lost 5 bases, and 2 bases stayed unmatched. DNA of the CDR3: TGTGCCAGCAGTGAGACAGGGGCCAATGAAAAACTGTTTTTT. Amino acid sequence: CASSETGANEKLFF. The whole variable domain, remainder taken from reference TRBV25-1 and TRBJ1-4, is EADIYQTPRYLVIGTGKKITLECSQTMGHDKMYWYQQDPGMELHLIHYSYGVNSTEKGDLSSESTVSRIRTEHFPLTLESARPSHTSQYLCASSETGANEKLFFGSGTQLSVL.

The chain couples TRBV2 to TRBJ2-7, with unresolved D. CDR3 length: 11 residues. V lost 9 bases, J lost 3 bases, and 9 bases lay in between. Germline-derived CDR1 and CDR2 are SNHLY and FYNNEI. The CDR3 DNA reads TGTGCCAGGTCCTCGGGCTACGAGCAGTACTTC. This gives the protein CARSSGYEQYF.

A few counts support this clonotype. The V and J genes are TRBV20-1 and TRBJ2-2; D might be TRBD2 (6 bases). This CDR3 has 13 amino acids. Germline loops: CDR1 DFQATT, CDR2 SNEGSKA (reference sequence). The V gene lost 5 bases and the J gene lost 6 bases, with 13 bases spanning the gap. The DNA for the CDR3 is TGCAGTGCTGCGGGGAAAGGAGCCGGGGAGCTGTTTTTT. This codes for CSAAGKGAGELFF.

The V and J genes are TRBV20-1 and TRBJ1-2, with 7 positions matching TRBD1. This CDR3 is built from 13 residues. The germline CDR1 and CDR2 sequences are DFQATT and SNEGSKA (reference sequence). The ends lost 4 bases at V and 3 bases at J; junction bases unmatched: 5. The CDR3 sequence is CSATGDSDYGYTF. The CDR3 DNA reads TGCAGTGCTACTGGGGACAGTGACTATGGCTACACCTTC.

This clonotype was picked up a small number of times. V and J are TRBV5-5 and TRBJ2-1, with 9 bases aligning to TRBD2. Germline values: CDR1 SGHKS, CDR2 YYEKEE (reference sequence). The CDR3 covers 17 residues. J lost 4 bases, V lost 4 bases, and 12 bases had no gene match. The DNA for the CDR3 is TGTGCCAGCAGCACAGAATCGGGGACTAGCCGTTACAATGAGCAGTTCTTC. This translates into CASSTESGTSRYNEQFF. Supplemented by reference TRBV5-5 and TRBJ2-1, the full variable domain reads DAGVTQSPTHLIKTRGQQVTLRCSPISGHKSVSWYQQVLGQGPQFIFQYYEKEERGRGNFPDRFSARQFPNYSSELNVNALLLGDSALYLCASSTESGTSRYNEQFFGPGTRLTVL.

The chain employs TRBV6-2 or TRBV6-3 and TRBJ2-7, with TRBD2 as a possible D gene (5 bases). Germline values: CDR1 MNHEY, CDR2 SVGEGT. V was trimmed by 0 bases and J by 2 bases, leaving 11 bases between them. This CDR3 has 15 amino acids. Written as DNA, the CDR3 is TGTGCCAGCAGTTACTCATCTAGCTGGACCTACGAGCAGTACTTC. Protein product: CASSYSSSWTYEQYF.

This clonotype was found once. The chain uses TRBV4-2 and TRBJ2-7, with TRBD2 as a possible D gene (5 bases). The CDR3 spans 16 residues. CDR1 and CDR2 from the germline V gene are LGHNA and YNFKEQ. V gave up 0 bases and J gave up 0 bases, with 12 bases separating them. CDR3 amino acids: CASSQEYQRTSYEQYF. The CDR3 coding sequence is TGTGCCAGCAGCCAAGAGTACCAGCGGACCTCCTACGAGCAGTACTTC.

This clonotype showed up just a few times. The gene calls are TRBV9 and TRBJ2-1, with TRBD1 matching 7 bases. Germline V gene sequence: CDR1 SGDLS, CDR2 YYNGEE. J lost 9 bases, V lost 9 bases, and 12 bases had no gene match. The CDR3 length is 13 residues. CDR3 loop: CATNPRGGGEQFF. The CDR3 nucleotides are TGTGCCACCAATCCCAGAGGGGGCGGTGAGCAGTTCTTC.

This clonotype was seen many times. The chain employs TRBV6-5 and TRBJ1-4, with D unclear. CDR1 is MNHEY, CDR2 SVGAGI, per germline. The CDR3 is made up of 13 amino acids. Trimming cost V 6 bases and J 4 bases, with 9 bases left between them. This CDR3 is CASRGRINEKLFF. Here the CDR3 DNA reads TGTGCCAGCAGAGGACGGATTAATGAAAAACTGTTTTTT.

The genes are TRBV6-1 and TRBJ1-5, with no clear D. The CDR3 runs 15 residues. Trimming removed 2 bases at V and 8 bases at J, with 16 bases between. The germline gives CDR1 MNHNS, CDR2 SASEGT. The CDR3 spells CASSEPGPRREPQHF. The CDR3 DNA is TGTGCCAGCAGTGAACCGGGTCCGAGGAGGGAGCCCCAGCATTTT.

This clonotype turned up a few times. The chain couples TRBV4-3 to TRBJ2-2; D is perhaps TRBD2 (6 bases). There are 18 residues in the CDR3. Trimming cost V 0 bases and J 1 base, with 15 bases left between them. CDR1 is LGHNA, CDR2 YSLEER, per germline. In DNA form, the CDR3 reads TGCGCCAGCAGCCAAGAGCTGCTAGCGTCCCTGAACACCGGGGAGCTGTTTTTT. Protein: CASSQELLASLNTGELFF.

This clonotype has just a few counts. The chain combines TRBV7-2 with TRBJ2-5, with a weak D call TRBD1 (6 bases). Trimming took off 5 bases at V and 4 bases at J, with 11 bases between the two ends. The length of the CDR3 is 13 residues. Per the germline V gene, CDR1 is SGHTA and CDR2 is FQGNSA. CDR3 sequence: CASSRPDRETQYF. The DNA of the CDR3 is TGTGCCAGCAGCCGGCCGGACAGAGAGACCCAGTACTTC.

There are a few counts of this clonotype. The chain joins TRBV20-1 to TRBJ2-2; 12 nucleotides match TRBD2. This CDR3 has 15 amino acids. Germline values: CDR1 DFQATT, CDR2 SNEGSKA (reference sequence). Here the CDR3 DNA reads TGCAGGCAGACTAGCGGGAGAGAGTGGTCCGGGGAGCTGTTTTTT. Its protein product is CRQTSGREWSGELFF.

About this clonotype itself: One base away lies a much larger clone, so this may be a sequencing read error. The gene calls are TRBV9 and TRBJ2-3; D may correspond to TRBD1 or TRBD2 (6 bases each). Germline V CDR1 and CDR2: SGDLS, YYNGEE. This CDR3 contains 17 residues. Trimming took off 4 bases at V and 6 bases at J, with 24 bases between the two ends. In DNA, the CDR3 is TGTGCCAGCAGCCCCATATCAGGAGGGGGACCAGGGGATACGCAGTATTTT. As protein: CASSPISGGGPGDTQYF.

This clonotype was seen a handful of times. The J gene is TRBJ2-7, the V gene TRBV12-3 or TRBV12-4, with D possibly being TRBD2 (5 bases). The V end was cut by 5 bases, the J end by 10 bases, with 15 bases between. CDR3 size: 12 residues. The chain's CDR3 is CASSRLERRQYF. The CDR3 DNA follows: TGTGCCAGCAGTCGACTTGAGCGGCGTCAGTACTTC.

This clonotype was seen a handful of times. This chain links TRBV27 with TRBJ2-7; the match to TRBD2 covers 10 bases. V lost 8 bases, J lost 2 bases, and 6 bases stayed unmatched. This CDR3 has 14 amino acids. Germline V CDR1 and CDR2: MNHEY, SMNVEV (reference sequence). CDR3 amino acids: CASGIAGGPYEQYF. For the CDR3, the DNA is TGTGCCAGCGGAATAGCGGGAGGTCCCTACGAGCAGTACTTC.